Listed below are T cell receptor beta chains from one sample, sequenced in a study of cytomegalovirus exposure and HLA in healthy donors. The method was immunoSEQ multiplex PCR; TCRdb's version includes in-frame clones alone and lacks a portion of them. Of around 120,000 clones detected, nearly 80% appear once; the ten largest clones hold 2.5% to 3.5%. Sequencing was done on a sample of PBMCs. Receptors originate from a woman in her 30s in good health and CMV-seropositive. The CDR3 runs from the conserved cysteine through the conserved F or W. A D gene is named only where the DNA matches it firmly. A row's size may be missing; if present it is once, few, many or a size class.

NA	TRBV5-4	TRBJ1-2	NA	TGTGCCAGCAGCGAGGGGGGGGACGGCATTAACTATGGCTACACCTTC	CASSEGGDGINYGYTF
NA	TRBV27	TRBJ1-4	NA	TGTGCCAGCAGTTTATCCGGCAGACCGGGGGGTTATGAAAAACTGTTTTTT	CASSLSGRPGGYEKLFF
once	TRBV11-2	TRBJ1-5	NA	TGTGCCAGCAGCTCCGGACAGTTTAGCAATCAGCCCCAGCATTTT	CASSSGQFSNQPQHF
NA	TRBV2	TRBJ1-1	NA	TGTGCCAGCAGTGAACAGGGACACTTTTCCACTGAAGCTTTCTTT	CASSEQGHFSTEAFF
NA	TRBV5-1	TRBJ1-1	NA	TGCGCCAGCAGCTTGACCCAGGTGAACACTGAAGCTTTCTTT	CASSLTQVNTEAFF
NA	TRBV30	TRBJ1-5	NA	TGTGCCTGGAGCAGACAGGGCAATCAGCCCCAGCATTTT	CAWSRQGNQPQHF
NA	TRBV5-4	TRBJ2-7	TRBD2	TGTGCCAGCAGCTTGGGGACTAGCGGGGGTCCCCAGTCGTACTTC	CASSLGTSGGPQSYF
NA	TRBV2	TRBJ1-3	NA	TGTGCCAGCGGAACAGACTCTGGAAACACCATATATTTT	CASGTDSGNTIYF
NA	TRBV4-3	TRBJ1-4	TRBD1	TGCGCCAGCAGCCAACAAACAGGGGATAATGAAAAACTGTTTTTT	CASSQQTGDNEKLFF
NA	TRBV28	TRBJ2-1	TRBD2	TGTGCCAGCAGTTCAGGGCGGGGGGGCCCCTACAATGAGCAGTTCTTC	CASSSGRGGPYNEQFF
NA	TRBV19	TRBJ1-2	TRBD1	TGTGCCAGTAGTATAGCACAGGGGGCTAACTATGGCTACACCTTC	CASSIAQGANYGYTF
NA	TRBV10-3	TRBJ2-3	NA	TGTGCCATCTCAGGACAAGACAACACAGATACGCAGTATTTT	CAISGQDNTDTQYF
NA	TRBV6-5	TRBJ1-1	NA	TGTGCCAGCAGTTACTCGATCAGAACGAACACTGAAGCTTTCTTT	CASSYSIRTNTEAFF
NA	TRBV7-9	TRBJ1-2	NA	TGTGCCAGCAGCTTCTTGGAGGGAGGCTACGGCTACACCTTC	CASSFLEGGYGYTF
NA	TRBV19	TRBJ2-3	TRBD2	TGTGCCAGTACCACACCGGGACTAGCTCATACGCAGTATTTT	CASTTPGLAHTQYF
NA	TRBV4-1	TRBJ2-3	TRBD2	TGCGCCAGCAGCCAAGATGTCGCTAGCGGGGGGGATACGCAGTATTTT	CASSQDVASGGDTQYF
NA	TRBV2	TRBJ2-1	NA	TGTGCCAGCAGTCCCCCTAGGCTGCGAAGCTCCTACAATGAGCAGTTCTTC	CASSPPRLRSSYNEQFF
NA	TRBV6-1	TRBJ1-1	NA	TGTGCCAGCATCCAGGAACGGAACACTGAAGCTTTCTTT	CASIQERNTEAFF
once	TRBV7-7	TRBJ2-5	TRBD1	TGCGCCAGCAGCCAGACAGGGGCAGCGGAGACCCAGTACTTC	CASSQTGAAETQYF
NA	TRBV5-4	TRBJ2-1	TRBD2	TGTGCCAGCAGCTCCTTAGCGGGGGGGCCTTGGCATGAGCAGTTCTTC	CASSSLAGGPWHEQFF
NA	TRBV6-1	TRBJ1-1	NA	TGTGCCAGCAGTGAGGGAGGGATCACTGAAGCTTTCTTT	CASSEGGITEAFF
few	TRBV6-1	TRBJ1-5	NA	TGTGCCAGCAGTGAAGCCCTGGTCGGGGTGGATCAGCCCCAGCATTTT	CASSEALVGVDQPQHF
NA	TRBV27	TRBJ2-1	TRBD2	TGTGCCAGCCAACTAGCGGGGCCGGGCGACAATGAGCAGTTCTTC	CASQLAGPGDNEQFF
NA	TRBV7-2	TRBJ1-2	TRBD1	TGTGCCAGCAGTCCATCGAGACAGGGGATCGTATATGGCTACACCTTC	CASSPSRQGIVYGYTF
NA	TRBV30	TRBJ2-7	NA	TGTGCCTGGAAGGGAGGCTACGAGCAGTACTTC	CAWKGGYEQYF
NA	TRBV5-6	TRBJ2-5	NA	TGTGCCAGCAGCTTACGGCGTATCGGGGAGACCCAGTACTTC	CASSLRRIGETQYF
NA	TRBV7-2	TRBJ2-3	NA	TGTGCCAGCAGCCTAAAGGTCGCTGGGCCAGATACGCAGTATTTT	CASSLKVAGPDTQYF
NA	TRBV2	TRBJ2-7	NA	TGTGCCAGCATTCCGGACAGAAACTCCTACGAGCAGTACTTC	CASIPDRNSYEQYF
NA	TRBV7-9	TRBJ2-2	NA	TGTGCCAGCAGGTCGTTTTTTTCGAACACCGGGGAGCTGTTTTTT	CASRSFFSNTGELFF
NA	TRBV15	TRBJ1-6	NA	TGTGCCACCAGCAGAGGAGAGGGGGGGGATTCACCCCTCCACTTT	CATSRGEGGDSPLHF
NA	TRBV6-1	TRBJ1-1	TRBD1	TGTGCCAGCAGTGAAATTCCGGGACAGGGGGGCACTGAAGCTTTCTTT	CASSEIPGQGGTEAFF
NA	TRBV7-9	TRBJ2-1	TRBD2	TGTGCCAGCAGCTTGGCGGGGGGGTACAATGAGCAGTTCTTC	CASSLAGGYNEQFF
NA	TRBV6-5	TRBJ2-5	TRBD1	TGTGCCAGTTCCCCGGGACAGCGGCGAGAGACCCAGTACTTC	CASSPGQRRETQYF
NA	TRBV5-5	TRBJ1-2	TRBD1	TGTGCCAGCAGATTTGACAGGGGCGGCTACACCTTC	CASRFDRGGYTF
NA	TRBV7-9	TRBJ1-5	NA	TGTGCCAGCAGCTCGGACTTTGGCAGTCACGATCAGCCCCAGCATTTT	CASSSDFGSHDQPQHF
NA	TRBV5-4	TRBJ2-1	NA	TGTGCCAGCAGCATGAGGGACTCCGGGAAGGGCGCCTACAATGAGCAGTTCTTC	CASSMRDSGKGAYNEQFF
once	TRBV6-6	TRBJ1-1	TRBD1	TGTGCCAGCAGTTTACAGGGGCGATATGAAGCTTTCTTT	CASSLQGRYEAFF
NA	TRBV5-1	TRBJ2-7	NA	TGCGCCAGCAGCTTGGCCGGCGGGACGCCAAAAAACGAGCAGTACTTC	CASSLAGGTPKNEQYF
NA	TRBV14	TRBJ2-7	TRBD2	TGTGCCAGCAGCCCGAAGGGACTAGCGGACCAGTCCTACGAGCAGTACTTC	CASSPKGLADQSYEQYF
NA	TRBV28	TRBJ2-2	TRBD1	TGTGCCAGCCAGGGACAGGGGAACACCGGGGAGCTGTTTTTT	CASQGQGNTGELFF
NA	TRBV28	TRBJ2-3	TRBD1	TGTGCCAGCAGGACAACAGGGGCAGATACGCAGTATTTT	CASRTTGADTQYF
NA	TRBV7-9	TRBJ2-3	NA	TGTGCCAGCAGCTTAGTTTCCTCCTCCCCTACGCAGTATTTT	CASSLVSSSPTQYF
NA	TRBV6-5	TRBJ1-1	TRBD1	TGTGCCAGCGATGACCGACAGGGCGCTGAAGCTTTCTTT	CASDDRQGAEAFF
NA	TRBV4-2	TRBJ1-2	NA	TGTGCCAGCAGCCAAGTGGGAGGGGCCTATGGCTACACCTTC	CASSQVGGAYGYTF
once	TRBV5-1	TRBJ1-5	TRBD1	TGCGCCAGCAGCTTAACAGGGGGCTCGGATCAGCCCCAGCATTTT	CASSLTGGSDQPQHF
once	TRBV7-2	TRBJ2-1	TRBD1	TGTGCCAGCAGCGTGGACAGGGAACACTTCTTC	CASSVDREHFF
few	TRBV7-9	TRBJ2-7	TRBD1	TGTGCCAGCAGCTCGGGACAGAACTCCTACGAGCAGTACTTC	CASSSGQNSYEQYF
NA	TRBV4-3	TRBJ2-7	TRBD1	TGCGCCAGCAGCCAAGAATGGAGCCGGGACAGGGTAGTGGGGGCTTACGAGCAGTACTTC	CASSQEWSRDRVVGAYEQYF
NA	TRBV5-5	TRBJ1-2	NA	TGTGCCAGCAGCTTGACCAGCTATGGCTACACCTTC	CASSLTSYGYTF
NA	TRBV28	TRBJ2-2	NA	TGTGCCAGCAGTTCAACTCAAGCCGGGGAGCTGTTTTTT	CASSSTQAGELFF
NA	TRBV29-1	TRBJ2-7	NA	TGCAGCGTCGGCGTTCGACGGCGGGAAGGGCAGTACTTC	CSVGVRRREGQYF
NA	TRBV7-2	TRBJ2-3	NA	TGTGCCAGCAGCATGGGCGTGGCACTAGGAAGAGATACGCAGTATTTT	CASSMGVALGRDTQYF
NA	TRBV19	TRBJ1-3	NA	TGTGCCAGTGGACACCCGAGCTCTGGAAACACCATATATTTT	CASGHPSSGNTIYF
NA	TRBV27	TRBJ2-7	NA	TGTGCCAGCAGTTTTGGGGGCCCTTCCTACGAGCAGTACTTC	CASSFGGPSYEQYF
NA	TRBV5-1	TRBJ2-3	TRBD1	TGCGCCAGCAGCTATGGGACAGCCACAGATACGCAGTATTTT	CASSYGTATDTQYF
once	TRBV7-2	TRBJ1-2	NA	TGTGCCAGCAGCCCACGGGACATTCGCTCTGGCTACACCTTC	CASSPRDIRSGYTF
NA	TRBV7-6	TRBJ2-5	TRBD2	TGTGCCAGCAGCCAAGGGACTAGCGGTCTCCCAGGGACCCAGTACTTC	CASSQGTSGLPGTQYF
NA	TRBV10-3	TRBJ2-5	NA	TGTGCCATCAGTGATCAGCGAGAGACCCAGTACTTC	CAISDQRETQYF
NA	TRBV28	TRBJ1-6	NA	TGTGCCAGCAACTGGGGGGGAAGTTCACCCCTCCACTTT	CASNWGGSSPLHF
few	TRBV15	TRBJ1-4	TRBD1	TGTGCCACCAGCCGGTCGACAGGGCCTGGGGAAAAACTGTTTTTT	CATSRSTGPGEKLFF